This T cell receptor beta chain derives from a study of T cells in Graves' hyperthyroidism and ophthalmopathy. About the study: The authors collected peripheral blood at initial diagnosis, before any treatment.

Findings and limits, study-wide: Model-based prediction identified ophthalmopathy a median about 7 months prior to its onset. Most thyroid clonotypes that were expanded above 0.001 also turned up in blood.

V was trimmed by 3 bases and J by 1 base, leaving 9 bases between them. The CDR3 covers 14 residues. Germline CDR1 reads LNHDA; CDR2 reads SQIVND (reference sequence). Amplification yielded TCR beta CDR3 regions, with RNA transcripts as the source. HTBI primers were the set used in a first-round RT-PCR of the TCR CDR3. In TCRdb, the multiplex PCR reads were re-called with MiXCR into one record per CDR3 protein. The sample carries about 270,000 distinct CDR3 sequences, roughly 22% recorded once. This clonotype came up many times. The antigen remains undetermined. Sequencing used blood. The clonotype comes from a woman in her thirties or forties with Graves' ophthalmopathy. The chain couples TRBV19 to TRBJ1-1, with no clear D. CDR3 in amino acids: CASSIFRGNTEAFF. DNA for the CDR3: TGTGCCAGTAGTATTTTCCGGGGGAACACTGAAGCTTTCTTT.